Sequencing of this TCR beta chain was carried out in a study of shared clonotypes between healthy human individuals. The protocol was immunoSEQ multiplex PCR, while the TCRdb copy is restricted to in-frame clones and leaves out a portion. Among around 2,000,000 clones listed, roughly 94% were seen once. This clone has ten or more counts. CD45RA+ naive and CD45RA-negative memory subsets were separated from CD4+ cells. The CDR3 is 10 amino acids. V dropped 4 bases and J dropped 11 bases, with 9 bases sitting between them. The germline V gene encodes CDR1 DFQATT and CDR2 SNEGSKA (reference sequence). The V and J genes are TRBV20-1 and TRBJ1-5, with D unclear. This TCR derives from a man between 18 and 29 years old in good health. Sequenced sample: naive CD4+ T cells sorted from blood. Subset of the sample: CD45RA+ positively selected. CDR3 coding DNA: TGCAGTGCTATAGCCTCCACCCAGCATTTT. Its protein product is CSAIASTQHF.